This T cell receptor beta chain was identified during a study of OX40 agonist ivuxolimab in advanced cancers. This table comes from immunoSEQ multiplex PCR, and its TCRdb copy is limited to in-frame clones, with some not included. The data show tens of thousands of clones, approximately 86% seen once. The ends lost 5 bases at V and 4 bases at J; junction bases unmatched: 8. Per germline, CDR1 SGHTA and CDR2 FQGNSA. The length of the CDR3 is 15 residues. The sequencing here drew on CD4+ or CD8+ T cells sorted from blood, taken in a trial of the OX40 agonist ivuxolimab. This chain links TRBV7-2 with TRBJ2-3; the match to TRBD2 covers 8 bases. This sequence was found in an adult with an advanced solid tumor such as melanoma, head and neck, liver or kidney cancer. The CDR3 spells CASSAGTSGADTQYF. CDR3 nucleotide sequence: TGTGCCAGCAGCGCAGGGACTAGTGGGGCAGATACGCAGTATTTT.